The 3 T cell receptor beta chains reported below all come from one sample, sequenced in a study of blood T cells in healthy people across ages. Then a second PCR, running about 6 to 11 cycles, was carried out with a sample-barcoded 5' primer and a J-beta primer mix. Each CDR3 protein is one row after TCRdb ran MiXCR on the 5' RACE reads. The sample consists of 780,000 or so distinct CDR3 sequences, 56% of them appearing once. The sequencing sample was made of blood. These receptors all stem from a man in his forties in good health.

The CDR3 loop reads CASSPPSSVNEQFF. The CDR3 DNA sequence: TGTGCCAGCTCACCACCATCTAGCGTCAATGAGCAGTTCTTC. The rearrangement links TRBV18 to TRBJ2-1, with D maybe TRBD2 (6 bases). Trimming stripped 0 bases from V and 6 bases from J, with 9 bases between. The CDR3 length is 14 residues. Germline V CDR1 and CDR2: KGHSH, LQKENI.

This clonotype showed up just once. The chain couples TRBV6-5 to TRBJ2-7, with D unclear. There are 13 residues in the CDR3. Germline loops: CDR1 MNHEY, CDR2 SVGAGI. Trimming pared 7 bases from V and 3 bases from J, leaving 13 bases between. The CDR3 is CASTPDTGYEQYF. DNA of the CDR3: TGTGCCAGCACCCCTGACACCGGCTACGAGCAGTACTTC.

V is TRBV3-1 and J is TRBJ2-7, with a tentative D call TRBD2 (6 bases). V gave up 1 base and J gave up 7 bases, with 11 bases separating them. Germline V CDR1 and CDR2: LGHDT, YNNKEL (reference sequence). This CDR3 is 13 amino acids long. The CDR3 nucleotides read TGTGCCAGCAGCCAAGGGGTAGCGGATGAGCAGTACTTC. Its translation: CASSQGVADEQYF.